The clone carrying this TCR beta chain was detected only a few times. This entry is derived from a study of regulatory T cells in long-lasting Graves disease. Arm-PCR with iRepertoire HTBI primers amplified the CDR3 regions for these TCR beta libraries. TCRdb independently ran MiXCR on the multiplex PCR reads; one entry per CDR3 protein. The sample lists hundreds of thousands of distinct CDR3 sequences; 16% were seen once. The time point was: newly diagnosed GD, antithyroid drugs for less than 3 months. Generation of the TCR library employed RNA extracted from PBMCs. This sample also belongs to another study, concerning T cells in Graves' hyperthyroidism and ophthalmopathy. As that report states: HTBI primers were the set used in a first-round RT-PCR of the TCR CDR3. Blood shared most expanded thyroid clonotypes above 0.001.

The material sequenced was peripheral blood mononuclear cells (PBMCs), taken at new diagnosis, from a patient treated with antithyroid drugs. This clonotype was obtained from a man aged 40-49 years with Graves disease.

The CDR3 nucleotides read TGTGCCAGCAGTGCCCAAGGAAGCGGGGGCTCCTACGAGCAGTACTTC. Residues: CASSAQGSGGSYEQYF. The V gene is TRBV6-1, the J gene TRBJ2-7, with TRBD2 matching 8 bases. Looked up from germline, CDR1 is MNHNS and CDR2 is SASEGT. V lost 4 bases and J lost 0; bases outside the gene matches: 8. CDR3 size: 16 residues.